The 5 T cell receptor beta chains below come from one sample, sequenced in a study of Graves' ophthalmopathy and Graves' hyperthyroidism. The TCR beta CDR3 regions underwent amplification from RNA transcripts. The workflow started with a first-round RT-PCR run with HTBI primers and then moved on to a second-round multiplex PCR. Using its own MiXCR run on the multiplex PCR reads, TCRdb lists one record per CDR3 protein. Of some 1.1 million distinct CDR3 sequences in the sample, about 40% were seen once. Sequenced: peripheral blood or thyroid tissue (not recorded which). The source of these receptors is an adult man with Graves' hyperthyroidism.

This clonotype was seen many times. The gene calls are TRBV20-1 and TRBJ1-1; no clear D. Between the trimmed V and J ends, which lost 6 bases and 7 bases, there was a span of 12 bases. Per germline, CDR1 DFQATT and CDR2 SNEGSKA (reference sequence). The CDR3 has 11 amino acids. The CDR3 sequence is CSAKQLDEAFF. CDR3 nucleotides: TGCAGTGCCAAGCAGTTGGATGAAGCTTTCTTT.

The sample holds many counts of this clonotype. This sequence joins TRBV7-2 and TRBJ2-7; no clear D. V shed 5 bases and J shed 4 bases, with 12 bases lying between them. There are 13 residues in the CDR3. Looked up from germline, CDR1 is SGHTA and CDR2 is FQGNSA. The CDR3 DNA sequence: TGTGCCAGCAGCCCCGCCCCGGGTTACGAGCAGTACTTC. Translation: CASSPAPGYEQYF.

The chain combines TRBV29-1 with TRBJ1-2; D perhaps matches TRBD1 (5 bases). The ends were cut back, 7 bases at V and 2 bases at J, with 11 bases in the middle. Germline V gene data show CDR1 as SQVTM and CDR2 as ANQGSEA. The CDR3 is made up of 12 amino acids. The CDR3 spells CSGDSVNYGYTF. CDR3 nucleotide sequence: TGCAGCGGAGACAGCGTCAACTATGGCTACACCTTC.

This clonotype came up many times. The chain is built from TRBV3-1 and TRBJ1-5; D is unclear. The CDR3 is 14 residues long. Trimming left V 9 bases short and J 0 bases short, with 12 bases between. Germline lookup yields CDR1 LGHDT and CDR2 YNNKEL (reference sequence). CDR3 protein: CASSPVHSNQPQHF. CDR3 nucleotides: TGTGCCAGTAGTCCAGTTCATAGCAATCAGCCCCAGCATTTT.

This clonotype was seen at least ten times. The chain is built from TRBV9 and TRBJ1-6; no clear D. Germline V gives CDR1 SGDLS, CDR2 YYNGEE. The CDR3 has 15 residues. V was clipped by 4 bases and J by 4 bases, with 12 bases between them. In DNA, the CDR3 is TGTGCCAGCAGCCCACCTCCCGGTTATAATTCACCCCTCCACTTT. It specifies CASSPPPGYNSPLHF. Complete variable domain (other parts from reference TRBV9 and TRBJ1-6): DSGVTQTPKHLITATGQRVTLRCSPRSGDLSVYWYQQSLDQGLQFLIQYYNGEERAKGNILERFSAQQFPDLHSELNLSSLELGDSALYFCASSPPPGYNSPLHFGNGTRLTVT.